The 6 T cell receptor beta chains given below trace back to one sample, sequenced in a study of cytomegalovirus exposure and HLA in healthy donors (dated by TCRdb to about 2017). Library generation was performed with the immunoSEQ multiplex PCR assay. The multiplex PCR relied on a mix of 60 forward primers for TCR Vbeta segments and 13 reverse primers for TCR Jbeta segments. TCRdb obtained this table from immuneACCESS and retained in-frame rearrangements with V and J assigned. These tables miss some clones; where compared with another copy, unresolved V genes account for less than half of the shortfall, and the remainder is unexplained. Within this sample are roughly 100,000 clones, with 60% to 80% of them counted one time only. The ten largest clones add up to 3% to 3.5% of the sample. The specimen was PBMCs. The origin of the receptors is a man between 25 and 39 years old in good health and CMV-seronegative.

The rearrangement joins TRBV19 to TRBJ2-3; D not resolved. The germline V gene has CDR1 LNHDA and CDR2 SQIVND (reference sequence). The CDR3 length is 18 residues. V was clipped by 0 bases and J by 2 bases, with 18 bases between them. CDR3 residues: CASSIDPIVHSPTDTQYF. The CDR3 DNA sequence: TGTGCCAGTAGTATAGATCCTATCGTGCACAGTCCCACAGATACGCAGTATTTT.

The chain couples TRBV28 to TRBJ2-5; perhaps TRBD2 as D (5 bases). The closer fit of TRBJ2-7 to the DNA end suggests the J call may be wrong. Germline CDR1 is MDHEN and CDR2 is SYDVKM. The CDR3 has 17 residues. The CDR3 sequence is CASSPSGNQDSYYEQYF. Here the CDR3 DNA reads TGTGCCAGCAGTCCCTCCGGGAACCAGGATAGTTACTACGAGCAGTACTTC.

The V call is TRBV5-6, the J call TRBJ2-2; the D gene is possibly TRBD2 (6 bases). The CDR3 extends over 18 amino acids. V lost 0 bases, J lost 1 base, and 16 bases lay in between. CDR1 is SGHDT, CDR2 YYEEEE, per germline. The CDR3 DNA reads TGTGCCAGCAGCTTGGATTTCGGGGGAGGAAAGAACACCGGGGAGCTGTTTTTT. It codes for CASSLDFGGGKNTGELFF. The variable domain in full, with the rest retrieved from reference TRBV5-6 and TRBJ2-2, is DAGVTQSPTHLIKTRGQQVTLRCSPKSGHDTVSWYQQALGQGPQFIFQYYEEEERQRGNFPDRFSGHQFPNYSSELNVNALLLGDSALYLCASSLDFGGGKNTGELFFGEGSRLTVL.

This chain links TRBV7-8 with TRBJ2-7; 9 bases line up with TRBD1. CDR1 and CDR2 (germline): SGHVS, FQNEAQ. This CDR3 is 14 amino acids long. J was trimmed by 5 bases and V by 6 bases; bases with no gene match: 8. In DNA form, the CDR3 reads TGTGCCAGCAGATCAGGACAGGGGCAACACGAGCAGTACTTC. It translates to CASRSGQGQHEQYF.

The chain recombines TRBV29-1 with TRBJ2-3; a weak D match, TRBD2 (6 bases). Trimming pared 7 bases from V and 3 bases from J, leaving 20 bases between. Germline V CDR1 and CDR2: SQVTM, ANQGSEA. This CDR3 is built from 15 residues. The CDR3 reads CSGLSSEMGTDTQYF. CDR3 nucleotides: TGCAGCGGGCTCTCTAGCGAGATGGGGACAGATACGCAGTATTTT.

The genes are TRBV30 and TRBJ1-1; TRBD1 matches at 7 bases. CDR3 length: 13 residues. Germline values: CDR1 GTSNPN, CDR2 SVGIG (reference sequence). Trimming took 5 bases from V and 0 from J; bases not matched to a gene: 3. CDR3 protein: CAWEGQLNTEAFF. The CDR3 DNA reads as TGTGCCTGGGAGGGACAGTTGAACACTGAAGCTTTCTTT.